This section outlines one TCR beta chain sequence together with its context. Individuals drawn from around 25 US areas were about 18 to 95 years old. This CDR3 is built from 13 residues. After removal of 6 bases from V and 8 bases from J, the junction contained 9 bases not matched to a gene. This specimen comes from a study of blood T cell repertoires in COVID-19. Original handling: Reference gene primer amplification yielded estimated nucleated cell counts. Data came from immunoSEQ multiplex PCR; TCRdb stores just in-frame clones and leaves some out. V and J calls and clone size are copied from that table; D and trimming were computed from the DNA. The sample lists about 480,000 clones; 75% to 90% were seen once.

The material sequenced was PBMCs or T cells enriched from blood (not recorded which). This receptor was taken from an older woman who had recovered from COVID-19. This chain connects TRBV12-3 or TRBV12-4 to TRBJ1-2, with 7 bases matching TRBD1. The CDR3 DNA sequence: TGTGCCAGCAGCTCCGACAGGGTATGGGGCTACACCTTC. Protein: CASSSDRVWGYTF.